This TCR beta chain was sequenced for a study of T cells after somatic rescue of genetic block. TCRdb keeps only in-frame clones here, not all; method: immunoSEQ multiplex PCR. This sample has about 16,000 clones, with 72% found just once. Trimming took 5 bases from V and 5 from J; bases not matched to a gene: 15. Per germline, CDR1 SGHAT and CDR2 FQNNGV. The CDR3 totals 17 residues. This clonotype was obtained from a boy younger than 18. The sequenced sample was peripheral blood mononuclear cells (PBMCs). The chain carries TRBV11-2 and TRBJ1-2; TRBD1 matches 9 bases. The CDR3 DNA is TGTGCCAGCAGCCTCCGGGACAGGGAAGGGGTACTATATGGCTACACCTTC. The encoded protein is CASSLRDREGVLYGYTF.